Below, 29 T cell receptor beta chains from the same sample are listed, as sequenced in a study of blood T cell repertoires in COVID-19. Assay: immunoSEQ multiplex PCR; the TCRdb copy retains only in-frame clones and omits some. The sample carries some 360,000 clones, more than 70% recorded once. Sequencing was done on a sample of peripheral blood. The receptors here all came from a woman in her sixties with COVID-19, enrolled during active disease.

The rearrangement links TRBV29-1 to TRBJ1-2, with D perhaps matching TRBD1 (5 bases). Germline V lookup: CDR1 SQVTM, CDR2 ANQGSEA. The V end lost 6 bases, the J end lost 1 base, and 15 bases lay between the germline ends. This CDR3 contains 14 residues. CDR3 region: CSVATQGNNYGYTF. The CDR3 bases are TGCAGCGTCGCCACTCAGGGAAATAACTATGGCTACACCTTC.

V usage is TRBV28 and J usage is TRBJ2-7, with D possibly matching TRBD1 (6 bases). The CDR3 consists of 16 residues. CDR1 and CDR2 (germline): MDHEN, SYDVKM. V dropped 5 bases and J dropped 5 bases, with 22 bases sitting between them. DNA for the CDR3: TGTGCCAGCAGTCCCTCCCCTCCTCTACAGGGCGACGAGCAGTACTTC. It specifies CASSPSPPLQGDEQYF.

There are a few counts of this clone. The rearrangement uses TRBV27 and TRBJ1-6; perhaps TRBD1 as D (6 bases). From germline, CDR1 is MNHEY and CDR2 SMNVEV (reference sequence). Trimming stripped 0 bases from V and 7 bases from J, with 10 bases between. This CDR3 spans 15 amino acids. CDR3 sequence reads: CASSLSAGANSPLHF. DNA for the CDR3: TGTGCCAGCAGTTTATCGGCAGGGGCAAATTCACCCCTCCACTTT.

The V gene is TRBV5-1, the J gene TRBJ2-2; 7 bases align to TRBD2. The CDR3 runs 15 residues. The junction had 6 bases not matched to a gene; V was cut back by 1 base and J by 6 bases. The germline V gene has CDR1 SGHRS and CDR2 YFSETQ. In nucleotides, the CDR3 is TGCGCCAGCAGCTTGATACTAGCGAATGCCGGGGAGCTGTTTTTT. Translating gives CASSLILANAGELFF.

This sequence joins TRBV6-1 and TRBJ2-7, with a weak D call TRBD1 (6 bases). The germline V and J ends were trimmed by 3 bases and 4 bases, with 13 bases remaining between them. The CDR3 loop spans 14 amino acids. Germline CDR1 MNHNS, CDR2 SASEGT. The CDR3 nucleotides are TGTGCCAGCAGTGATACAGGGTCCGGGTACGAGCAGTACTTC. It codes for CASSDTGSGYEQYF.

V usage is TRBV18 and J usage is TRBJ1-1, with TRBD1 identical over 7 bases. Germline V gene data show CDR1 as KGHSH and CDR2 as LQKENI. The V segment lost 1 base and the J segment 1 base; nucleotides outside the gene matches: 0. The CDR3 has 14 amino acids. This chain's CDR3 is CASSPQGANTEAFF. The CDR3 coding sequence is TGTGCCAGCTCACCACAGGGGGCGAACACTGAAGCTTTCTTT.

This clone was seen only a few times. V and J are TRBV6-5 and TRBJ1-1; 8 nucleotides line up with TRBD1. This CDR3 is 15 amino acids long. The ends lost 1 base at V and 6 bases at J; junction bases unmatched: 7. Germline CDR1 reads MNHEY; CDR2 reads SVGAGI. The CDR3 DNA is TGTGCCAGCAGTTACTACGGACAGGGTAGATCTGAAGCTTTCTTT. Encoded protein: CASSYYGQGRSEAFF.

The chain joins TRBV9 to TRBJ2-7, with 8 bases matching TRBD2. Germline V gives CDR1 SGDLS, CDR2 YYNGEE. V lost 4 bases and J lost 2; bases outside the gene matches: 8. The CDR3 is made up of 15 amino acids. CDR3 loop: CASSPQSGGTYEQYF. CDR3 DNA: TGTGCCAGCAGCCCGCAAAGCGGGGGAACCTACGAGCAGTACTTC.

The V call is TRBV2, the J call TRBJ1-1, with 9 bases matching TRBD1. This CDR3 comprises 14 residues. With 7 bases clipped from V and 0 bases from J, the junction kept 3 bases outside the gene matches. Germline CDR1 is SNHLY and CDR2 is FYNNEI. The CDR3 DNA reads TGTGCCAGCAACGGACAGGGGTTGAACACTGAAGCTTTCTTT. It is translated as CASNGQGLNTEAFF.

The V call is TRBV5-1, the J call TRBJ2-7, with no clear D. CDR1 and CDR2 (germline): SGHRS, YFSETQ. The CDR3 consists of 14 residues. V was clipped by 7 bases and J by 0 bases, with 14 bases between them. CDR3 nucleotides: TGCGCCAGCGGCCCCAGCAGGAACTCCTACGAGCAGTACTTC. This gives the protein CASGPSRNSYEQYF.

The chain employs TRBV24-1 and TRBJ2-3; D remains unclear. Germline CDR1 reads KGHDR; CDR2 reads SFDVKD. Trimming stripped 1 base from V and 4 bases from J, with 5 bases between. The CDR3 spans 13 residues. The CDR3 is CATSDFLADTQYF. The CDR3 nucleotides are TGTGCCACCAGTGATTTCCTAGCAGATACGCAGTATTTT.

V gene TRBV7-6 combines with J gene TRBJ1-6; maybe TRBD1 (5 bases). The V end was cut by 3 bases, the J end by 9 bases, with 12 bases between. CDR1 is SGHVS, CDR2 FNYEAQ, per germline. The CDR3 is 14 residues long. The CDR3 DNA reads TGTGCCAGCAGCTTGAATCAGGGTGGTTCACCCCTCCACTTT. Encoded protein: CASSLNQGGSPLHF. The full variable domain, with the rest looked up from reference TRBV7-6 and TRBJ1-6, is GAGVSQSPRYKVTKRGQDVALRCDPISGHVSLYWYRQALGQGPEFLTYFNYEAQQDKSGLPNDRFSAERPEGSISTLTIQRTEQRDSAMYRCASSLNQGGSPLHFGNGTRLTVT.

The chain combines TRBV5-5 with TRBJ1-2; tentatively, D is TRBD1 (5 bases). The germline V gene has CDR1 SGHKS and CDR2 YYEKEE (reference sequence). Trimming left V 1 base short and J 4 bases short, with 14 bases between. The length of the CDR3 is 15 residues. The DNA of the CDR3 is TGTGCCAGCAGCTTGTTCGCGACAGACGTCTATGGCTACACCTTC. Encoded protein: CASSLFATDVYGYTF.

DNA for the CDR3: TGTGCCAGCAGCTTATACCCCCCCCGGGGGGTCGTCAATGAGCAGTTCTTC. Translated: CASSLYPPRGVVNEQFF. The chain has TRBV7-9 and TRBJ2-1, with TRBD2 matching 7 bases. Germline lookup yields CDR1 SEHNR and CDR2 FQNEAQ (reference sequence). This CDR3 contains 17 residues. Trimming at V came to 2 bases and at J to 6 bases, leaving 13 bases not matched to a gene.

The chain combines TRBV18 with TRBJ2-3; possibly TRBD1 for D (6 bases). Trimming removed 3 bases from V and 1 base from J, with 11 bases in between. This CDR3 region has 15 residues. CDR1 KGHSH and CDR2 LQKENI come from the germline V gene. The CDR3 here is CASSPGRGGTDTQYF. The CDR3 DNA is TGTGCCAGCTCACCGGGCAGGGGCGGCACAGATACGCAGTATTTT.

This chain connects TRBV5-1 to TRBJ1-3; D perhaps matches TRBD1 (5 bases). This CDR3 has 13 residues. The V gene lost 4 bases and the J gene lost 2 bases, with 7 bases spanning the gap. CDR1 SGHRS and CDR2 YFSETQ come from the germline V gene. Here the CDR3 DNA reads TGCGCCAGCAGCGCAGGGACTGGAAACACCATATATTTT. It encodes CASSAGTGNTIYF.

The chain recombines TRBV5-1 with TRBJ2-3; TRBD2 matches 8 bases. V lost 4 bases, J lost 3 bases, and 19 bases stayed unmatched. The CDR3 has 19 amino acids. The germline CDR1 and CDR2 sequences are SGHRS and YFSETQ. The CDR3 nucleotides read TGCGCCAGCAGCCCCGGACTAGCAGGATCCAAAATTAGGACAGATACGCAGTATTTT. As protein: CASSPGLAGSKIRTDTQYF.

The V gene is TRBV9, the J gene TRBJ2-3; 12 nucleotides align to TRBD2. The CDR3 is 18 amino acids. The germline gives CDR1 SGDLS, CDR2 YYNGEE. After removal of 0 bases from V and 2 bases from J, the junction contained 7 bases not matched to a gene. CDR3 region: CASSVALGLAGITDTQYF. CDR3 DNA: TGTGCCAGCAGCGTAGCCCTCGGACTAGCGGGGATCACAGATACGCAGTATTTT.

The chain combines TRBV6-5 with TRBJ2-7; a weak D match, TRBD2 (7 bases). CDR1 and CDR2 (germline): MNHEY, SVGAGI. Trimming stripped 5 bases from V and 2 bases from J, with 13 bases between. The CDR3 runs 14 residues. CDR3 protein: CASSTRGGAYEQYF. CDR3 sequence (DNA): TGTGCCAGCAGTACCCGAGGGGGGGCCTACGAGCAGTACTTC.

The J gene is TRBJ2-2, the V gene TRBV5-4; 7 bases align to TRBD1. CDR3 length: 15 residues. Unmatched junction bases numbered 12, after V lost 4 bases and J lost 9 bases. In germline, CDR1 is SGHNT, CDR2 YYREEE (reference sequence). CDR3 residues: CASSPLTGYPRELFF. CDR3 sequence (DNA): TGTGCCAGCAGCCCTCTGACAGGGTACCCGAGGGAGCTGTTTTTT. Full variable domain (outside the CDR3, taken from reference TRBV5-4 and TRBJ2-2): ETGVTQSPTHLIKTRGQQVTLRCSSQSGHNTVSWYQQALGQGPQFIFQYYREEENGRGNFPPRFSGLQFPNYSSELNVNALELDDSALYLCASSPLTGYPRELFFGEGSRLTVL.

This chain joins TRBV7-3 and TRBJ2-5, with 7 bases aligning to TRBD1. Germline lookup yields CDR1 SGHTA and CDR2 FQGTGA. Unmatched junction bases numbered 3, after V lost 1 base and J lost 4 bases. The CDR3 extends over 14 amino acids. The CDR3 protein is CASSLNRQGETQYF. The CDR3 bases are TGTGCCAGCAGCTTAAACCGACAGGGAGAGACCCAGTACTTC. Combining the CDR3 with reference TRBV7-3 and TRBJ2-5 gives the whole variable domain GAGVSQTPSNKVTEKGKYVELRCDPISGHTALYWYRQSLGQGPEFLIYFQGTGAADDSGLPNDRFFAVRPEGSVSTLKIQRTERGDSAVYLCASSLNRQGETQYFGPGTRLLVL.

This clone occurred once. V usage is TRBV5-1 and J usage is TRBJ2-5, with 9 bases that match TRBD1. Unmatched junction bases numbered 14, after V lost 4 bases and J lost 4 bases. Germline values: CDR1 SGHRS, CDR2 YFSETQ. The CDR3 has 17 amino acids. In nucleotides, the CDR3 is TGCGCCAGCAGCCCCCGACCCGGGACAGGGAAGGTAGAGACCCAGTACTTC. It yields the protein CASSPRPGTGKVETQYF.

The V gene is TRBV2, the J gene TRBJ2-2; TRBD1 aligns across 7 bases. The trim removed 3 bases at V and 1 base at J, leaving 8 bases unmatched. Germline V gene data show CDR1 as SNHLY and CDR2 as FYNNEI. The CDR3 length is 17 residues. CDR3 sequence: CASSDAQGTLNTGELFF. In DNA, the CDR3 is TGTGCCAGCAGTGATGCACAGGGGACACTGAACACCGGGGAGCTGTTTTTT. The complete variable domain, with remaining parts taken from reference TRBV2 and TRBJ2-2, reads EPEVTQTPSHQVTQMGQEVILRCVPISNHLYFYWYRQILGQKVEFLVSFYNNEISEKSEIFDDQFSVERPDGSNFTLKIRSTKLEDSAMYFCASSDAQGTLNTGELFFGEGSRLTVL.

The chain has TRBV5-1 and TRBJ2-7; D perhaps matches TRBD1 (7 bases). The CDR3 extends over 13 amino acids. Germline-derived CDR1 and CDR2 are SGHRS and YFSETQ. Trimming took off 4 bases at V and 3 bases at J, with 11 bases between the two ends. The chain's CDR3 is CASSGGTVYEQYF. The CDR3, as DNA: TGCGCCAGCAGCGGCGGGACAGTCTACGAGCAGTACTTC.

The chain employs TRBV5-4 and TRBJ1-2; perhaps TRBD1 as D (6 bases). There are 16 residues in the CDR3. Germline V gene lookup returns CDR1 SGHNT and CDR2 YYREEE (reference sequence). Deletions cut 4 bases from V and 0 bases from J, with 16 bases between. The CDR3 DNA is TGTGCCAGCAGCCCTAGACAGACAGGTCCTAACTATGGCTACACCTTC. Protein product: CASSPRQTGPNYGYTF.

This clone was counted between two and nine times. The chain recombines TRBV9 with TRBJ2-2; TRBD1 aligns across 9 bases. The junction had 4 bases not matched to a gene; V was cut back by 3 bases and J by 7 bases. The CDR3 length is 14 residues. Germline-derived CDR1 and CDR2 are SGDLS and YYNGEE. The CDR3 nucleotides are TGTGCCAGCAGCGCCGGGACAGGGTACGGGGAGCTGTTTTTT. Translation: CASSAGTGYGELFF.

This CDR3 reads CASRGGQGVSGNTIYF. In DNA, the CDR3 is TGTGCCAGCCGTGGGGGACAGGGTGTCTCTGGAAACACCATATATTTT. The rearrangement links TRBV18 to TRBJ1-3, with 9 bases that match TRBD1. The germline CDR1 and CDR2 sequences are KGHSH and LQKENI. Trimming removed 8 bases from V and 0 bases from J; junction bases left unmatched: 8. This CDR3 spans 16 amino acids.

Here the CDR3 DNA reads TGCGCCAGCAGCCAAGATCAGGGTCGGGAAGCTTTCTTT. Its translation is CASSQDQGREAFF. The genes are TRBV4-1 and TRBJ1-1, with TRBD1 as a possible D gene (5 bases). The CDR3 runs 13 residues. V gave up 0 bases and J gave up 8 bases, with 10 bases separating them. Looked up from germline, CDR1 is MGHRA and CDR2 is YSYEKL.

This clone appeared once. The chain employs TRBV25-1 and TRBJ2-2; the D gene is possibly TRBD2 (6 bases). Trimming left V 4 bases short and J 2 bases short, with 14 bases between. The germline V gene has CDR1 MGHDK and CDR2 SYGVNS. The CDR3 is 16 residues long. CDR3 sequence: CASSGGVGGNTGELFF. The CDR3 nucleotides are TGTGCCAGCAGTGGGGGGGTTGGCGGAAACACCGGGGAGCTGTTTTTT.